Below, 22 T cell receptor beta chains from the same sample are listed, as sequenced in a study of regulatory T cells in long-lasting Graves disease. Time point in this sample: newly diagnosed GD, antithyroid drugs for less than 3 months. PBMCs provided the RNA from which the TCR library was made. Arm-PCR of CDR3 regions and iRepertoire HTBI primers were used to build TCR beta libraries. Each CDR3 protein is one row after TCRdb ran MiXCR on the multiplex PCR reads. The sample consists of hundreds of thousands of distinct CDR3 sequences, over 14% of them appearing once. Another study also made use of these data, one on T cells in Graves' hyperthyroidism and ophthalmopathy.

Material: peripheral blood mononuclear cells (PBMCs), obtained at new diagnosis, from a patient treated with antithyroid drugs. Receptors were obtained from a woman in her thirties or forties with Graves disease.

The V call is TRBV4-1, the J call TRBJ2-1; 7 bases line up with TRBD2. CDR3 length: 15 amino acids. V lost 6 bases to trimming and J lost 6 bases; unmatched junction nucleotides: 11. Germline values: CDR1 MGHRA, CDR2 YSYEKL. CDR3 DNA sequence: TGCGCCAGCAGTTACAGCGGGACTGGTTCCAATGAGCAGTTCTTC. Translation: CASSYSGTGSNEQFF.

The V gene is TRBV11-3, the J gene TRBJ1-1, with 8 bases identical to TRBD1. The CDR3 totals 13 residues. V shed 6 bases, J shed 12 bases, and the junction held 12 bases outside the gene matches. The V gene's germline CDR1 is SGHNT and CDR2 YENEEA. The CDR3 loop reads CASRIGGQGTTFF. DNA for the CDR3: TGTGCCAGCAGAATAGGCGGACAGGGCACGACTTTCTTT.

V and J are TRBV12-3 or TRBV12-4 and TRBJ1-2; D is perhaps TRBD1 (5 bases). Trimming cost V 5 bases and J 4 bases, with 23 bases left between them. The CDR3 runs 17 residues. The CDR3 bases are TGTGCCAGCAGTCCCGGGACGGCCTATCCTATTCGCTATGGCTACACCTTC. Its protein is CASSPGTAYPIRYGYTF.

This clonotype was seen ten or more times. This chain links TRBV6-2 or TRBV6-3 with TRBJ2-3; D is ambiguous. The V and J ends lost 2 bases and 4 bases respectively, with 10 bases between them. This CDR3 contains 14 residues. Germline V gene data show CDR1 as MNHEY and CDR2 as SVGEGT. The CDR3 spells CASSYSGDSDTQYF. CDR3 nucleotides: TGTGCCAGCAGTTACAGTGGGGATTCAGATACGCAGTATTTT.

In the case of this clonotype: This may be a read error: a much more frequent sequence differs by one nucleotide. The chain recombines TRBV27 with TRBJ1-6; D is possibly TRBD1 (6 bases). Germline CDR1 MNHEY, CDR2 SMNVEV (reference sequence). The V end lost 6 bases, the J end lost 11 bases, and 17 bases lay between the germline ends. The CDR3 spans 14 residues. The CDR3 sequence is CASSWDTSDPPLHF. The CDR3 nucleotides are TGTGCCAGCAGCTGGGACACATCGGACCCACCCCTCCACTTT.

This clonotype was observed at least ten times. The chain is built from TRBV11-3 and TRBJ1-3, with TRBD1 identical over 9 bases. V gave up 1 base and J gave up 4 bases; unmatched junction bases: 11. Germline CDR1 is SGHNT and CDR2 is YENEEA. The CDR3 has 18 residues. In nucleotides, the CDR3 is TGTGCCAGCAGCTTAGGACCGGGACAGGGTCTATCGGGAAACACCATATATTTT. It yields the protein CASSLGPGQGLSGNTIYF.

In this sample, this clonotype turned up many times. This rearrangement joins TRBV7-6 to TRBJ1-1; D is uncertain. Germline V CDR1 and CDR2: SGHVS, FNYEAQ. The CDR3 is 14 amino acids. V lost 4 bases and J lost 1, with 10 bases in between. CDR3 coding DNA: TGTGCCAGCAGCTCCTCCAGTCAGAACACTGAAGCTTTCTTT. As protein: CASSSSSQNTEAFF.

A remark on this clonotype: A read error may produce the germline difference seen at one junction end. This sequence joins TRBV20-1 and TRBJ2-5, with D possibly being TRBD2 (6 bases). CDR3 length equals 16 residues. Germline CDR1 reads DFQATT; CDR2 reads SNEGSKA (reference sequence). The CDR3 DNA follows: TGCAGTGCTAGAGCGAGGCGACGGTTCCGTCGGGAGACCCACTACTTC. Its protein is CSARARRRFRRETHYF.

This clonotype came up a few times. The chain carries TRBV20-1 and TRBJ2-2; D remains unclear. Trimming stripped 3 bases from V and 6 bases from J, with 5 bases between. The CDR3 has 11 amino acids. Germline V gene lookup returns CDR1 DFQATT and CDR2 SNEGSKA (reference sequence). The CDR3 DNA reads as TGCAGTGCTAGGTGGGCCGGGGAGCTGTTTTTT. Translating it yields CSARWAGELFF.

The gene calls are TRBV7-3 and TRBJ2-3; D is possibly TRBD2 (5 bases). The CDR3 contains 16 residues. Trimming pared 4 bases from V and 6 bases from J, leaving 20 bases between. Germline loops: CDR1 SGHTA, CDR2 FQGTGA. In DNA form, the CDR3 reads TGTGCCAGCAGCTCCCTTTTGGCAGGAGGCTTGGATACGCAGTATTTT. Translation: CASSSLLAGGLDTQYF.

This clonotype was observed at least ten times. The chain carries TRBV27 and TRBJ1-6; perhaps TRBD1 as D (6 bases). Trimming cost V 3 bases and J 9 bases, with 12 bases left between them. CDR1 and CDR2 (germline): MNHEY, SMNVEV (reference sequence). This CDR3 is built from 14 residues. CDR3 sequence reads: CASSFGGAGSPLHF. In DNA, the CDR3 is TGTGCCAGCAGTTTCGGGGGCGCGGGTTCACCCCTCCACTTT.

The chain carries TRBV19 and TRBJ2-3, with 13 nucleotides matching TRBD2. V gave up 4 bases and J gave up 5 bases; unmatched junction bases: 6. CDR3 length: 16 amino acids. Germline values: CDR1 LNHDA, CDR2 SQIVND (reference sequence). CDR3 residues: CASSTGLAGEGDTQYF. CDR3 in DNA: TGTGCCAGTAGTACCGGACTAGCGGGAGAGGGAGATACGCAGTATTTT.

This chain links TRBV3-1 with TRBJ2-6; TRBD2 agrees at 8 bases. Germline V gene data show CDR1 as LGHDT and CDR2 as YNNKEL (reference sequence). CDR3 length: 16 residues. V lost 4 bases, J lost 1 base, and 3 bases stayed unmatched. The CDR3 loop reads CASSPRLASGANVLTF. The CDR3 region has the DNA TGTGCCAGCAGCCCCAGACTAGCGTCTGGGGCCAACGTCCTGACTTTC.

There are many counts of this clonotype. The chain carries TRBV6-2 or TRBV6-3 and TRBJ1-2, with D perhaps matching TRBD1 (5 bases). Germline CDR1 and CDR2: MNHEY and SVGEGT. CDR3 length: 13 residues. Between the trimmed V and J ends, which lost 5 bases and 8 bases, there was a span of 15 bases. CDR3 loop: CASSEGTYRGYTF. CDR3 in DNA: TGTGCCAGCAGTGAAGGGACCTACCGAGGCTACACCTTC.

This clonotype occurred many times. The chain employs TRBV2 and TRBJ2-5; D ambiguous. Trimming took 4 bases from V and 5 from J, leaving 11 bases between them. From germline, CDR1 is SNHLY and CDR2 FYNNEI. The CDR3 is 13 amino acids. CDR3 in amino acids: CASSVPVWETQYF. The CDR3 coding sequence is TGTGCCAGCAGTGTTCCCGTATGGGAGACCCAGTACTTC.

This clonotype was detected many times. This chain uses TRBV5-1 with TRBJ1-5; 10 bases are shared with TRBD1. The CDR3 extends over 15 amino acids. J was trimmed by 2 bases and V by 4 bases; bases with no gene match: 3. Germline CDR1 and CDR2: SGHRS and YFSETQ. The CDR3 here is CASSIGTGGNQPQHF. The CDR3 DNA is TGCGCCAGCAGCATCGGGACAGGGGGCAATCAGCCCCAGCATTTT. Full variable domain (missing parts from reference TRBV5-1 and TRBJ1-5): KAGVTQTPRYLIKTRGQQVTLSCSPISGHRSVSWYQQTPGQGLQFLFEYFSETQRNKGNFPGRFSGRQFSNSRSEMNVSTLELGDSALYLCASSIGTGGNQPQHFGDGTRLSIL.

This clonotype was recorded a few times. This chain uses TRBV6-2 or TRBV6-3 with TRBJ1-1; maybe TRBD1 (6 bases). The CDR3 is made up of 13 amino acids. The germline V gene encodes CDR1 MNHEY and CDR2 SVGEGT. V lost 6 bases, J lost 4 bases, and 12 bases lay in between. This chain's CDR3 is CASSPGDFTEAFF. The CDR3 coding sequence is TGTGCCAGCAGCCCAGGGGACTTCACTGAAGCTTTCTTT.

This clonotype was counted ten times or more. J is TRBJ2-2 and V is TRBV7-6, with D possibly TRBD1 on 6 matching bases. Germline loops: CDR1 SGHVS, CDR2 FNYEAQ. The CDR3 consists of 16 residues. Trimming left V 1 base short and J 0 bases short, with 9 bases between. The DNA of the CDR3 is TGTGCCAGCAGCTTAGGGCAGGGGACGAACACCGGGGAGCTGTTTTTT. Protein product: CASSLGQGTNTGELFF.

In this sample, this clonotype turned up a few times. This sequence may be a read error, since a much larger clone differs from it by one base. The CDR3 region has the DNA TGCGCCAGCAGCCCATGGGGAGTGCAGTACTTC. Translating gives CASSPWGVQYF. The chain couples TRBV10-2 to TRBJ2-7; D possibly corresponds to TRBD2 (5 bases). The CDR3 sequence is 11 residues long. Germline values: CDR1 WSHSY, CDR2 SAAADI. Trimming took off 6 bases at V and 9 bases at J, with 12 bases between the two ends.

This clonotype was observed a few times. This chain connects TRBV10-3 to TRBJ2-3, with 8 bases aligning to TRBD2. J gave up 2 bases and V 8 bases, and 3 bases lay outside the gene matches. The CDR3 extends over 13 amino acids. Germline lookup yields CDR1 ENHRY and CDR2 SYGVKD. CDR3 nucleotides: TGTGCCATCTCGGGGGGGTTCACAGATACGCAGTATTTT. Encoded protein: CAISGGFTDTQYF.

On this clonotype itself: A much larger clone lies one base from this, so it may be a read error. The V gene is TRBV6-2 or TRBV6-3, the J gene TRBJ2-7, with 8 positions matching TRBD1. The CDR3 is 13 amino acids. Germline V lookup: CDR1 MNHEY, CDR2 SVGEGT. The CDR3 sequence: CASSRTGNYEQCF. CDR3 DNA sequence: TGTGCCAGCAGTCGGACAGGGAACTACGAGCAGTGCTTC.

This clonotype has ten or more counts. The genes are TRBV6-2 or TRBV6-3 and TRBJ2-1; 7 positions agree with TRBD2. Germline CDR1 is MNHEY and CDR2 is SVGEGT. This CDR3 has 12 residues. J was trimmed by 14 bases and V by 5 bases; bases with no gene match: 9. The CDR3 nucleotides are TGTGCCAGCAGTGCGGGAGAAACGTTGAAGTTCTTC. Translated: CASSAGETLKFF.